A selection of T cell receptor beta chains follows, all from one sample in a study of T cell changes during pregnancy in multiple sclerosis. Generated by immunoSEQ multiplex PCR, the TCRdb table keeps only in-frame clones and is missing some. The table lists 70,000 to 95,000 clones, around 90% of them singletons. The material was peripheral blood, obtained in the second trimester of pregnancy. These receptor sequences come from a female donor in good health, enrolled as a control in a pregnancy study. Each CDR3 is given with its conserved first and last residue. The D gene is left open where the match is weak. Rows may omit the clone size; those that give it use once, few, many or a size class.

TRBV14	NA	TRBJ2-3	NA	TGTGCCAGCAGCCCGACTGTGCTGAGCACAGATACGCAGTATTTT	CASSPTVLSTDTQYF
TRBV6-5	TRBD1	TRBJ1-6	NA	TGTGCCAGCAGTTACGGGAAGGACAGGGTCGGGTCACCCCTCCACTTT	CASSYGKDRVGSPLHF
TRBV5-6	NA	TRBJ2-1	NA	TGTGCCAGCAGGGGTTCAGGGGCGCAATACAATGAGCAGTTCTTC	CASRGSGAQYNEQFF
TRBV5-1	NA	TRBJ2-5	NA	TGCGCCAGCAGCTTTACAGGGCTGGGGGAGACCCAGTACTTC	CASSFTGLGETQYF
TRBV9	TRBD1	TRBJ1-2	NA	TGTGCCAGCAGCCCAGACAGGGCCTATGGCTACACCTTC	CASSPDRAYGYTF
TRBV7-9	NA	TRBJ2-7	NA	TGTGCCAGCAGCCCTGAGGGGAGGAACGAGCAGTACTTC	CASSPEGRNEQYF
TRBV19	NA	TRBJ2-7	NA	TGTGCCAGTTCCTCCAGGGGTATTTCCTACGAGCAGTACTTC	CASSSRGISYEQYF
TRBV15	TRBD1	TRBJ2-7	few	TGTGCCACCAGCAGAGATTTGGGGACAGGGACGATCTACGAGCAGTACTTC	CATSRDLGTGTIYEQYF
TRBV5-6	NA	TRBJ2-7	NA	TGTGCCAGCAGCTTGGCCTACAGCTACGAGCAGTACTTC	CASSLAYSYEQYF
TRBV4-3	NA	TRBJ2-5	NA	TGCGCCAGCAGCCCCCGAGGAGGGGTAAGGGAGACCCAGTACTTC	CASSPRGGVRETQYF
TRBV7-3	NA	TRBJ2-2	NA	TGTGCCAGCAGCCGGGCTATGGGGAGCACCGGGGAGCTGTTTTTT	CASSRAMGSTGELFF
TRBV28	TRBD1	TRBJ1-5	NA	TGTGCCAGCAGTAGTAGAGGGACAGGGGATCAGCCCCAGCATTTT	CASSSRGTGDQPQHF
TRBV29-1	NA	TRBJ1-1	NA	TGCAGCGTTGATCCCGGGGGAGACACTGAAGCTTTCTTT	CSVDPGGDTEAFF
TRBV6-1	TRBD1	TRBJ1-2	NA	TGTGCCAGCAGTGAGTACGGGGCAGGGGGCCCCAGCTATGGCTACACCTTC	CASSEYGAGGPSYGYTF
TRBV10-1	NA	TRBJ1-5	once	TGCGCCAGCAGTGAGTCACCGGGGGAGGGCAATCAGCCCCAGCATTTT	CASSESPGEGNQPQHF
TRBV2	NA	TRBJ2-7	NA	TGTGCCAGCAGTGTTAGCAGGGCTCGCGAGCAGTACTTC	CASSVSRAREQYF
TRBV28	NA	TRBJ1-1	NA	TGTGCCAGCAGTTTCTCTTGGGGGGACACTGAAGCTTTCTTT	CASSFSWGDTEAFF
TRBV6-5	NA	TRBJ2-7	once	TGTGCCAGCAGCCACTCCTACGAGCAGTACTTC	CASSHSYEQYF
TRBV29-1	NA	TRBJ2-1	NA	TGCAGCGTTGATGCCCTTGCACTGGACAATGAGCAGTTCTTC	CSVDALALDNEQFF
TRBV4-3	NA	TRBJ1-1	once	TGCGCCAGCAGCCAAGAGCGGGGGAGAAGGGCTGAAGCTTTCTTT	CASSQERGRRAEAFF
TRBV25-1	NA	TRBJ2-3	once	TGTGCCAGCAAGGCCAGACTTAGCACAGATACGCAGTATTTT	CASKARLSTDTQYF
TRBV30	NA	TRBJ1-1	NA	TGTGCCTGGAGCGATACAGGGAACACTGAAGCTTTCTTT	CAWSDTGNTEAFF
TRBV6-1	NA	TRBJ2-1	NA	TGTGCCAGCAGTGATAATCGTAGACTTGAGCAGTTCTTC	CASSDNRRLEQFF
TRBV5-1	NA	TRBJ1-1	NA	TGCGCCAGCGGGCTGCAGGCAATGAACACTGAAGCTTTCTTT	CASGLQAMNTEAFF